This is a list of T cell receptor beta chains from one sample in a study of blood T cells in healthy people across ages. TCRdb recomputed calls from the 5' RACE reads with MiXCR, one row per CDR3 protein. The table lists around 1,800,000 distinct CDR3 sequences, 39% of them singletons. The sequencing input was blood. The receptor set was obtained from a human donor in good health. Each CDR3 is given with its conserved first and last residue. Each record gives: CDR3 length, V gene, clone size, J gene, CDR3 protein. Only some rows state a clone size, as once, few, many or a class for expanded clones.

14	TRBV30	.	TRBJ2-2	CAWRGGEVTGERFF
17	TRBV12-3/TRBV12-4	many	TRBJ2-7	CASSFSRGTGYTDEQYF
15	TRBV6-5	.	TRBJ2-3	CASRRRGAGRDTQYF
15	TRBV6-1	.	TRBJ1-5	CASSELGGGNQPQHF
13	TRBV10-3	few	TRBJ2-7	CAIRDSRSYEQYF
14	TRBV5-5	.	TRBJ2-5	CASSFGTRRETQYF
14	TRBV29-1	few	TRBJ2-7	CSVSPGAGSYEQYF
14	TRBV7-9	.	TRBJ2-5	CASSSDRTRRTQYF
14	TRBV6-2/TRBV6-3	.	TRBJ2-2	CASSHGTSTGELFF
14	TRBV4-3	.	TRBJ1-1	CVSSQDKTNTEAFF
13	TRBV4-3	few	TRBJ1-2	CASSHRINYGYTF
14	TRBV10-3	.	TRBJ2-3	CAISARSLQDTQYF
12	TRBV10-3	once	TRBJ1-1	CATTGALSEAFF
12	TRBV12-3/TRBV12-4	few	TRBJ2-2	CASSPRTGELFF
13	TRBV6-6	.	TRBJ2-2	CASNGIAAGELFF
12	TRBV5-4	few	TRBJ2-1	CASSLDRSTGFF
14	TRBV4-1	few	TRBJ2-7	CASSDTAGSDEQYF
11	TRBV2	.	.	CAGSSYNEQYF
13	TRBV28	.	TRBJ1-2	CASSLTAPYGYTF
14	TRBV20-1	.	TRBJ2-7	CSAFSSGESYEQYF
12	TRBV10-3	.	TRBJ2-7	CAISEPEGQQYF
15	TRBV12-3/TRBV12-4	.	TRBJ2-3	CASSRTRGVTDTQYF
14	TRBV5-1	few	TRBJ1-2	CASSSGQGEDGYTF
14	TRBV7-2	.	TRBJ2-1	CASSLSRGGHEQFF
14	TRBV25-1	.	TRBJ2-2	CASSKTGETGELFF
14	TRBV11-3	.	TRBJ2-2	CASSLGTNTGELFF
14	TRBV29-1	.	TRBJ2-1	CSVGPGQGAGEQFF
16	TRBV4-3	.	TRBJ1-5	CASSQFSGTNNQPQHF
15	TRBV12-3/TRBV12-4	.	TRBJ1-5	CASRTQGRGNQPQHF
13	TRBV7-9	.	TRBJ1-4	CASSLGHNEKLFF
19	TRBV29-1	many	TRBJ2-1	CSVEGLLGTSGGWSNEQFF
13	TRBV20-1	few	TRBJ1-2	CSAETIANYDYTF
17	TRBV7-2	.	TRBJ1-2	CASSIRGQANPNYGYTF
13	TRBV20-1	.	TRBJ2-5	CSANSGPQETQYF
13	TRBV11-2	.	TRBJ1-2	CASSPWRTAGYTF
14	TRBV5-6	.	TRBJ2-3	CASSLGLGPDTQYF
17	TRBV6-6	few	TRBJ2-7	CASSAGTSGGNPYEQYF
18	TRBV7-2	few	TRBJ2-6	CASSLAPPGGSGANVLTF
14	TRBV20-1	.	TRBJ2-1	CSALTPTTYNEQFF